One and the same sample provided the 11 T cell receptor beta chains below, sequenced in a study of OX40 agonist ivuxolimab in advanced cancers. Only in-frame clones appear in the TCRdb table, and some are missing; sequencing was by immunoSEQ multiplex PCR. This table has about 58,000 clones, around 90% appearing once. The sequencing used CD4+ or CD8+ T cells sorted from blood, collected in a trial of the OX40 agonist ivuxolimab. The receptors here all came from an adult with an advanced solid tumor such as melanoma, head and neck, liver or kidney cancer.

This chain links TRBV6-5 with TRBJ1-5; D not resolved. Germline-derived CDR1 and CDR2 are MNHEY and SVGAGI. The CDR3 is 11 amino acids. V lost 4 bases, J lost 15 bases, and 13 bases lay in between. The CDR3 DNA reads TGTGCCAGCAGTTCCCACGGCACCTCGCATTTT. Its translation is CASSSHGTSHF.

The sample holds a few counts of this clone. The V gene is TRBV18, the J gene TRBJ1-1; unclear D gene. The V and J ends lost 2 bases and 5 bases respectively, with 9 bases between them. Germline V gene data show CDR1 as KGHSH and CDR2 as LQKENI. This CDR3 spans 13 amino acids. CDR3 nucleotide sequence: TGTGCCAGCTCACCAAATGATGGAACTGAAGCTTTCTTT. It specifies CASSPNDGTEAFF. Filled out from reference TRBV18 and TRBJ1-1, the complete variable domain reads NAGVMQNPRHLVRRRGQEARLRCSPMKGHSHVYWYRQLPEEGLKFMVYLQKENIIDESGMPKERFSAEFPKEGPSILRIQQVVRGDSAAYFCASSPNDGTEAFFGQGTRLTVV.

V usage is TRBV2 and J usage is TRBJ2-1; TRBD2 aligns across 10 bases. Germline V lookup: CDR1 SNHLY, CDR2 FYNNEI. After removal of 8 bases from V and 2 bases from J, the junction contained 6 bases not matched to a gene. This CDR3 has 15 residues. The CDR3 nucleotides are TGTGCCAGCGAACCCGGGACTAGCGCCTACAATGAGCAGTTCTTC. Translated: CASEPGTSAYNEQFF. Filled out from reference TRBV2 and TRBJ2-1, the complete variable domain reads EPEVTQTPSHQVTQMGQEVILRCVPISNHLYFYWYRQILGQKVEFLVSFYNNEISEKSEIFDDQFSVERPDGSNFTLKIRSTKLEDSAMYFCASEPGTSAYNEQFFGPGTRLTVL.

This clone has a single count. The chain is built from TRBV19 and TRBJ2-3, with a possible D match to TRBD2 (5 bases). CDR3 length: 14 amino acids. V gave up 9 bases and J gave up 2 bases, with 15 bases separating them. Germline V lookup: CDR1 LNHDA, CDR2 SQIVND (reference sequence). The CDR3 is CASAPRGLTDTQYF. DNA of the CDR3: TGTGCCAGCGCCCCCCGCGGGCTCACAGATACGCAGTATTTT.

This clone was seen a few times. This CDR3 reads CASSGGAGGTDTQYF. In DNA, the CDR3 is TGTGCCAGCAGCGGAGGGGCAGGGGGAACAGATACGCAGTATTTT. V is TRBV7-9 and J is TRBJ2-3; weak D call: TRBD1 (7 bases). The germline gives CDR1 SEHNR, CDR2 FQNEAQ (reference sequence). This CDR3 has 15 residues. Trimming pared 5 bases from V and 3 bases from J, leaving 15 bases between. The variable domain in full, with the rest retrieved from reference TRBV7-9 and TRBJ2-3, is DTGVSQNPRHKITKRGQNVTFRCDPISEHNRLYWYRQTLGQGPEFLTYFQNEAQLEKSRLLSDRFSAERPKGSFSTLEIQRTEQGDSAMYLCASSGGAGGTDTQYFGPGTRLTVL.

The chain links TRBV6-5 to TRBJ1-3; the D is unclear. CDR1 is MNHEY, CDR2 SVGAGI, per germline. There are 15 residues in the CDR3. V was cut by 2 bases and J by 3 bases, with 11 bases left in between. CDR3 protein: CASSYAGLSGNTIYF. The CDR3 coding sequence is TGTGCCAGCAGTTACGCGGGCTTGAGTGGAAACACCATATATTTT.

The table lists this clone with a few counts. The V gene is TRBV19, the J gene TRBJ1-1; D not certain. V dropped 1 base and J dropped 5 bases, with 14 bases sitting between them. The germline gives CDR1 LNHDA, CDR2 SQIVND (reference sequence). CDR3 length equals 15 residues. The chain's CDR3 is CASSIGGRARTEAFF. CDR3 bases: TGTGCCAGTAGTATAGGTGGGAGGGCACGGACTGAAGCTTTCTTT.

The J gene is TRBJ1-3, the V gene TRBV30; no firm D call. The CDR3 runs to 16 residues. Germline CDR1 and CDR2: GTSNPN and SVGIG (reference sequence). With 2 bases removed from V and 0 bases from J, the gap between germline ends came to 14 bases. DNA for the CDR3: TGTGCCTGGAGTTCGCTTATCTCGAGCTCTGGAAACACCATATATTTT. It yields the protein CAWSSLISSSGNTIYF.

By frequency in the sample, this clone is medium-sized. At one boundary the junction diverges from the germline segment, which might be a read error. The chain is built from TRBV6-1 and TRBJ2-3; TRBD2 matches 9 bases. Germline values: CDR1 MNHNS, CDR2 SASEGT. CDR3 size: 16 residues. Written as DNA, the CDR3 is TGTGCCAGCAGTAAAGCGGGAGGATTCCCCGCAGATACGCAGTATTTT. Its protein product is CASSKAGGFPADTQYF.

The genes are TRBV2 and TRBJ1-1, with TRBD1 as a possible D gene (6 bases). Trimming left V 6 bases short and J 5 bases short, with 13 bases between. The germline CDR1 and CDR2 sequences are SNHLY and FYNNEI. CDR3 length equals 13 residues. The CDR3 DNA sequence: TGTGCCAGCAGGACGACAGGAGGGACTGAAGCTTTCTTT. Translated: CASRTTGGTEAFF.

The chain recombines TRBV10-3 with TRBJ1-5, with D possibly matching TRBD1 (5 bases). This CDR3 contains 15 residues. V dropped 3 bases and J dropped 6 bases, with 15 bases sitting between them. CDR1 and CDR2 (germline): ENHRY, SYGVKD. The CDR3 sequence is CAISERGLFTQPQHF. The CDR3 bases are TGTGCCATCAGTGAAAGGGGACTGTTTACTCAGCCCCAGCATTTT.